One and the same sample provided the 7 T cell receptor beta chains below, sequenced in a study of T cell repertoires in ileal Crohn's disease. Time point here: inflamed ileum from the surgical specimen. Data came from immunoSEQ multiplex PCR; TCRdb stores just in-frame clones and leaves some out. Here the sample spans 650 or so clones, roughly 84% being singletons. Sequencing used ileal tissue. The receptors stem from an adult with Crohn's disease.

The chain couples TRBV4-1 to TRBJ2-7; 11 positions match TRBD2. Unmatched junction bases numbered 8, after V lost 3 bases and J lost 7 bases. The CDR3 runs to 15 residues. Per germline, CDR1 MGHRA and CDR2 YSYEKL. CDR3 bases: TGCGCCAGCAGCCAGCTACTAGCGGGGGTCTTGGAGCAGTACTTC. This gives the protein CASSQLLAGVLEQYF.

The chain joins TRBV4-1 to TRBJ1-5; D is perhaps TRBD1 (6 bases). V was pared by 3 bases and J by 3 bases, with 12 bases between. The CDR3 totals 15 residues. CDR1 is MGHRA and CDR2 is YSYEKL in the germline V gene. CDR3 sequence: CASSHPTGLNQPQHF. The CDR3 DNA sequence: TGCGCCAGCAGCCATCCCACAGGGCTCAATCAGCCCCAGCATTTT.

This clone came up a few times. The rearrangement joins TRBV4-2 to TRBJ2-2, with TRBD2 matching over 10 bases. The V gene end was trimmed by 0 bases and the J gene end by 8 bases; junction bases not matched to a gene: 15. Germline CDR1 is LGHNA and CDR2 is YNFKEQ. The CDR3 is 19 amino acids. The DNA of the CDR3 is TGTGCCAGCAGCCAAGATCCACGAACCGGGACTAGCGTGGTAGGGGAGCTGTTTTTT. Protein: CASSQDPRTGTSVVGELFF.

The gene calls are TRBV2 and TRBJ2-7; D might be TRBD1 (5 bases). With 2 bases removed from V and 7 bases from J, the gap between germline ends came to 15 bases. The CDR3 runs 14 residues. Germline V lookup: CDR1 SNHLY, CDR2 FYNNEI. In DNA form, the CDR3 reads TGTGCCAGCAGTGAAAGGGGCAAACCTACGGAGCAGTACTTC. Amino acids: CASSERGKPTEQYF. Based on the CDR3 plus reference TRBV2 and TRBJ2-7, the full variable domain is EPEVTQTPSHQVTQMGQEVILRCVPISNHLYFYWYRQILGQKVEFLVSFYNNEISEKSEIFDDQFSVERPDGSNFTLKIRSTKLEDSAMYFCASSERGKPTEQYFGPGTRLTVT.

J is TRBJ1-1 and V is TRBV5-6, with unresolved D. Germline V lookup: CDR1 SGHDT, CDR2 YYEEEE. Between the trimmed V and J ends, which lost 4 bases and 2 bases, there was a span of 15 bases. The CDR3 runs 15 residues. This chain's CDR3 is CASSLGRSLNTEAFF. For the CDR3, the DNA is TGTGCCAGCAGCCTGGGCCGTTCTCTCAACACTGAAGCTTTCTTT.

The CDR3 region has the DNA TGCAGCGTTGAGTTTACAGGGCCAGATACGCAGTATTTT. Translation: CSVEFTGPDTQYF. V is TRBV29-1 and J is TRBJ2-3; D is perhaps TRBD1 (6 bases). From germline, CDR1 is SQVTM and CDR2 ANQGSEA. V was pared by 3 bases and J by 4 bases, with 11 bases between. This CDR3 has 13 amino acids.

The genes are TRBV5-1 and TRBJ1-2; D not certain. V dropped 5 bases and J dropped 6 bases, with 11 bases sitting between them. Germline loops: CDR1 SGHRS, CDR2 YFSETQ. The CDR3 totals 12 residues. The CDR3 coding sequence is TGCGCCAGCAGGGGTCAAAGTGATGGCTACACCTTC. Encoded protein: CASRGQSDGYTF.